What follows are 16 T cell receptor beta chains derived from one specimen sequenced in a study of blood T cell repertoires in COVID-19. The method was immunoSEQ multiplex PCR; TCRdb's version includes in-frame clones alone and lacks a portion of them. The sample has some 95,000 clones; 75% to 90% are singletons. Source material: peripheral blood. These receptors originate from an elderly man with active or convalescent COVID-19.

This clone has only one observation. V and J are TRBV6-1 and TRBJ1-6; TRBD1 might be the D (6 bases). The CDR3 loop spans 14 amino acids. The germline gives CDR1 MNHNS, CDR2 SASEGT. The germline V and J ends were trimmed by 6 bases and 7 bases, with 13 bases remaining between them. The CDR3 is CASRSTGINSPLHF. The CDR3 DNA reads TGTGCCAGCAGGTCCACAGGGATCAATTCACCCCTCCACTTT.

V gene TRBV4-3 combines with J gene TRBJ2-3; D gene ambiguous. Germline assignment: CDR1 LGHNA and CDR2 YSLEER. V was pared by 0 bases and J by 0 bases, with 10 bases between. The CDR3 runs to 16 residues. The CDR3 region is CASSQDRWASTDTQYF. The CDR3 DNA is TGCGCCAGCAGCCAAGATCGGTGGGCTAGCACAGATACGCAGTATTTT.

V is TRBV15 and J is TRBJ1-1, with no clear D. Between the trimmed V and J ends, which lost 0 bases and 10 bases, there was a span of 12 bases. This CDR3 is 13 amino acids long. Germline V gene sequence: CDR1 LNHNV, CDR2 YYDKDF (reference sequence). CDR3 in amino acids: CATSRDPQEVAFF. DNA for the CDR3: TGTGCCACCAGCAGAGATCCCCAGGAGGTAGCTTTCTTT.

The CDR3 here is CASSWAGQLNTEAFF. In DNA form, the CDR3 reads TGTGCCAGCAGCTGGGCGGGGCAACTGAACACTGAAGCTTTCTTT. V gene TRBV28 combines with J gene TRBJ1-1; D might be TRBD1 (5 bases). Germline V gene data show CDR1 as MDHEN and CDR2 as SYDVKM. The CDR3 spans 15 residues. V shed 6 bases and J shed 0 bases, with 14 bases lying between them.

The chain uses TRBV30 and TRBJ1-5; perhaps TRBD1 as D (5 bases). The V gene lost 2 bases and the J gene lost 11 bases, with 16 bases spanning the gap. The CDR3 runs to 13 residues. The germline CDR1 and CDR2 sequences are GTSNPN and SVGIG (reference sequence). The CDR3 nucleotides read TGTGCCTGGAGTCCGCCCGGGGGATCGGCCCAGCATTTT. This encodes CAWSPPGGSAQHF.

CDR3 nucleotides: TGTGCCAGCTCACCATGGGTTGCGGACACTGAAGCTTTCTTT. As protein: CASSPWVADTEAFF. The chain employs TRBV18 and TRBJ1-1; no definite D call. The V gene lost 2 bases and the J gene lost 3 bases, with 10 bases spanning the gap. CDR1 and CDR2 from the germline V gene are KGHSH and LQKENI. The CDR3 totals 14 residues.

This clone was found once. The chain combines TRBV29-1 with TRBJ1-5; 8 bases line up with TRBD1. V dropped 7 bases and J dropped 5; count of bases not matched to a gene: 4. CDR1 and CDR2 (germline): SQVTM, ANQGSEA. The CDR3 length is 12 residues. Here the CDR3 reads CSADRAHQPQHF. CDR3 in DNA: TGCAGCGCGGACAGGGCTCATCAGCCCCAGCATTTT.

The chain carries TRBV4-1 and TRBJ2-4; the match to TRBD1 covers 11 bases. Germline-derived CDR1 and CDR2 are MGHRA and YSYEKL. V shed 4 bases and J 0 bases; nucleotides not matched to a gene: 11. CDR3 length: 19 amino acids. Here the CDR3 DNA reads TGCGCCAGCAGCCTCCGGGACAGGGGGGACCTTACAGCCAAAAACATTCAGTACTTC. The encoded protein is CASSLRDRGDLTAKNIQYF.

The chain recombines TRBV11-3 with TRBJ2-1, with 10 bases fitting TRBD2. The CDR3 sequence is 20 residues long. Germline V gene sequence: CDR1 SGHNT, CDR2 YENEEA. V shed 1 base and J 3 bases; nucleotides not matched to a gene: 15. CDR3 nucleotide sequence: TGTGCCAGCAGCTTAGTCGGACTAGCGGAAGCCCATACCGTCTACAATGAGCAGTTCTTC. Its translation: CASSLVGLAEAHTVYNEQFF.

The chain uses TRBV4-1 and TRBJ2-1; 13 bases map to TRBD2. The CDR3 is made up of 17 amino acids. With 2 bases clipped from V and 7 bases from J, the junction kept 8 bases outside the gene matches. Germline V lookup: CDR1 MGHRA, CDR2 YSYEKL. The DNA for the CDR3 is TGCGCCAGCAGCCAAACAGGGGGACTAGCGGGGTTAAATGAGCAGTTCTTC. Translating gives CASSQTGGLAGLNEQFF.

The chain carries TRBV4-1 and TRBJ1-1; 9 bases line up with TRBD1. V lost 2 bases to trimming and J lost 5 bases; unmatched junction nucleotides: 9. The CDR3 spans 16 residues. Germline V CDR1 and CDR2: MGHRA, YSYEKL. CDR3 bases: TGCGCCAGCAGCCAACCAGACAGGGGGGAGATTACTGAAGCTTTCTTT. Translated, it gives CASSQPDRGEITEAFF.

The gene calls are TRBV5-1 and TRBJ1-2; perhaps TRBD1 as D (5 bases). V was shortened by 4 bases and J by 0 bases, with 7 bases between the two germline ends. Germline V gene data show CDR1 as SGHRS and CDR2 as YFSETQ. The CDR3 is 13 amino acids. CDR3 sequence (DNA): TGCGCCAGCAGCGAGACAGCTAACTATGGCTACACCTTC. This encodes CASSETANYGYTF.

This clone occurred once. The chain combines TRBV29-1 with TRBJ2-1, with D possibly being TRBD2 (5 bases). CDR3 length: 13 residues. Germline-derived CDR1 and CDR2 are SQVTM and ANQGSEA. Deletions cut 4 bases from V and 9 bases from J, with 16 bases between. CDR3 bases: TGCAGCGTTGGAGCAGGTTTGGGGAGTGAGCAGTTCTTC. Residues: CSVGAGLGSEQFF.

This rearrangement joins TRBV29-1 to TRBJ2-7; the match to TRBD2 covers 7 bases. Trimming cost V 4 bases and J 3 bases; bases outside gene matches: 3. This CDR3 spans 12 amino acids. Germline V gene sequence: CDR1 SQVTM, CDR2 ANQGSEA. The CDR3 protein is CSVASGGYEQYF. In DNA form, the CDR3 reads TGCAGCGTTGCATCGGGAGGCTACGAGCAGTACTTC.

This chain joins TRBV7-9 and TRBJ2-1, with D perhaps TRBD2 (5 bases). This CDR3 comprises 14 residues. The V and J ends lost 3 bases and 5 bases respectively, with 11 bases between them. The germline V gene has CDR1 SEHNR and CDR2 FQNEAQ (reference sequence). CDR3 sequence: CASSLFGIHNEQFF. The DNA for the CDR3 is TGTGCCAGCAGCTTGTTCGGGATTCACAATGAGCAGTTCTTC.

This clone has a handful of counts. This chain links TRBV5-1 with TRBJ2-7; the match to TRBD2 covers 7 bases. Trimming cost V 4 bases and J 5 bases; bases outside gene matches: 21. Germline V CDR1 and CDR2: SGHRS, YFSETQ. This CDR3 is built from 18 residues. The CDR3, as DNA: TGCGCCAGCAGCCCCAACTTTTTCGGGGAGGGCGCTGGAAACGAGCAGTACTTC. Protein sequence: CASSPNFFGEGAGNEQYF.